This TCR beta chain was found in a study of T cell repertoires in cytomegalovirus infection. On the study more broadly: Both recently identified HLA-C-restricted and well-studied HLA-B-restricted CMV epitopes were used in the study. It was the public TCR beta signatures that indicated both CMV infection and matching HLA type. General study points: The cumulative frequency of public TCR beta families identified carriers of CMV plus the relevant HLA. Clonotypes of TCR beta that were HLA-C-restricted and CMV-specific dominated the ex vivo response.

TCRdb redid the calling of the reads with MiXCR, one entry per CDR3 protein. This table holds about 900,000 distinct CDR3 sequences, about a third found once. The CDR3 runs to 13 residues. Per germline, CDR1 MNHNY and CDR2 SVGAGI (reference sequence). The V end lost 4 bases, the J end lost 5 bases, and 9 bases lay between the germline ends. Comment on this clonotype: The antigen remains unidentified.

This clonotype originated in a human donor in good health (CMV status not recorded). Some clones in this sample may be carry-over from other donors' samples. The starting material was cultured CD8+ T cells from PBMCs, obtained from culture after CMV antigen stimulation. The V gene is TRBV6-6, the J gene TRBJ2-1; no clear D. The CDR3 here is CASSSDRHNEQFF. CDR3 DNA: TGTGCCAGCAGTTCCGACCGACACAATGAGCAGTTCTTC.